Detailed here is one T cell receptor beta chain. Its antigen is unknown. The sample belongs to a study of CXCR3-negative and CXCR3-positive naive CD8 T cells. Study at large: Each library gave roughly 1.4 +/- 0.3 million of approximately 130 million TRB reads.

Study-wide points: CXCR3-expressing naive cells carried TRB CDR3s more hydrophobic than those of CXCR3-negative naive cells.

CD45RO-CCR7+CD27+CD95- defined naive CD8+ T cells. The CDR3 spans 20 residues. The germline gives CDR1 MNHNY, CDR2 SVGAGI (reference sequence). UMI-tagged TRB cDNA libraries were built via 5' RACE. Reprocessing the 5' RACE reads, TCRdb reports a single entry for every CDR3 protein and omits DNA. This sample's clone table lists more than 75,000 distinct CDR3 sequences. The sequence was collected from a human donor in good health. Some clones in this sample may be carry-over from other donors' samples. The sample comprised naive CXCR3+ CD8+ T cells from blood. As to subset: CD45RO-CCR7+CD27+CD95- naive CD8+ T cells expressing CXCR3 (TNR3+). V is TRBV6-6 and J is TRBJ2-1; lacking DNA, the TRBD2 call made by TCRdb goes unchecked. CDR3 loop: CASSYSRTSGGLGSYNEQFF.